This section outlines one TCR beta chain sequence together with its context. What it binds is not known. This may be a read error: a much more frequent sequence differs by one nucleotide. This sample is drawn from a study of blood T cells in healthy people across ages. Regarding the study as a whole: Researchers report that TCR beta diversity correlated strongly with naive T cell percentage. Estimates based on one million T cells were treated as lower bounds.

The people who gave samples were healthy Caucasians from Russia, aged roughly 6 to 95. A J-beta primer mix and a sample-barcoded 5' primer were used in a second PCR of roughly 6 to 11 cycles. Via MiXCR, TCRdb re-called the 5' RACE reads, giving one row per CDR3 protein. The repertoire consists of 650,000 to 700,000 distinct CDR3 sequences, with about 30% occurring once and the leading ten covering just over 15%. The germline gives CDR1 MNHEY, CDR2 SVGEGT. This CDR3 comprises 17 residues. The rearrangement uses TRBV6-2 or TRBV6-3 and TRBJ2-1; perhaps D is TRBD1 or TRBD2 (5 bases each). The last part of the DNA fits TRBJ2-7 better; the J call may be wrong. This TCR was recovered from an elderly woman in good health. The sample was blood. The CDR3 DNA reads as TGTGCCAGCAGTTTGCACCGGGACCCCGTCGCCTTCAATGAGCAGTACTTC. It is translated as CASSLHRDPVAFNEQYF.